This T cell receptor beta chain was recorded in a study of identical twins. Germline CDR1 reads MDHEN; CDR2 reads SYDVKM. The V and J ends lost 8 bases and 6 bases respectively, with 7 bases between them. The CDR3 is 10 residues long. A single record per CDR3 protein comes from TCRdb applying MiXCR to the 5' RACE reads. Among 500,000 to 650,000 distinct CDR3 sequences listed, 7.1% were seen once. The same sample was also studied in work on yellow fever vaccine responses in identical twins.

This clonotype originated in a woman aged 18-29 years in good health. The chain has TRBV28 and TRBJ2-5; D not resolved. Sequenced sample: PBMCs. In DNA, the CDR3 is TGTGCCAGCGGACGAAAGACCCAGTACTTC. As protein: CASGRKTQYF.